The 32 T cell receptor delta chains presented below share a single source sample, sequenced in a study of gamma-delta T cells after stem cell transplantation. TCRdb reapplied CATT to the RT-PCR reads. The repertoire has roughly 5,400 delta-chain clones, 8.5% to 10% of them found once; the top ten carry around 14%. The sequenced material came from gamma-delta T cells. These receptors all stem from a human donor. It is not recorded whose cells these are; they may come from a transplant donor.

This clone was found a few times. The genes are TRDV2 and TRDJ1; 7 bases fit TRDD2. Trimming cost V 0 bases and J 0 bases; bases outside gene matches: 12. The CDR3 has 18 amino acids. Germline V gene sequence: CDR1 GEAIGNYY, CDR2 EKD. The CDR3 region is CACDTLSYSTTYTDKLIF. CDR3 nucleotide sequence: TGTGCCTGTGACACCCTTTCCTACTCGACTACCTACACCGATAAACTCATCTTT.

CDR3 DNA: TGTGCCTGTGACGCCTTACTGGGGGATACTGCCGATAAACTCATCTTT. It translates to CACDALLGDTADKLIF. J is TRDJ1 and V is TRDV2; 12 nucleotides line up with TRDD3. Looked up from germline, CDR1 is GEAIGNYY and CDR2 is EKD. After removal of 3 bases from V and 3 bases from J, the junction contained 7 bases not matched to a gene. The CDR3 runs 16 residues.

Only a few counts were recorded for this clone. The CDR3 bases are TGTGCCTGTGACCAAGTACTGGGGGATACCGCCTACACCGATAAACTCATCTTT. Translated: CACDQVLGDTAYTDKLIF. The rearrangement uses TRDV2 and TRDJ1; 12 nucleotides match TRDD3. This CDR3 region has 18 residues. V was clipped by 3 bases and J by 0 bases; unmatched bases: 10. Germline CDR1 GEAIGNYY, CDR2 EKD.

Comment on this clone: A much larger clone is a single base away; this may be a read error. DNA for the CDR3: TGTGCCTGTGACCCTGTGTCTGGGGAAGTCGACACCGATAAACTCATCTTT. Its translation: CACDPVSGEVDTDKLIF. The V and J genes are TRDV2 and TRDJ1, with TRDD3 as a possible D gene (6 bases). The length of the CDR3 is 17 residues. V was cut by 3 bases and J by 0 bases, with 19 bases left in between. CDR1 is GEAIGNYY, CDR2 EKD, per germline.

About this clone: The junction differs from germline at one of its ends, possibly a read error. The chain links TRDV2 to TRDJ1, with 9 bases that match TRDD3. The CDR3 has 21 residues. Germline CDR1 GEAIGNYY, CDR2 EKD. DNA for the CDR3: TGTGCCTGTGACCCTGTACGTTACGAACTGGGGGACTCCCTCGACACCGCTAAACTCATCTTT. This gives the protein CACDPVRYELGDSLDTAKLIF.

Concerning this clone itself: TCRdb has a much larger clone's protein, which differs at residue 12 from the translation of this DNA, likely because of a read error; what is shown is the protein translated from the DNA. This rearrangement joins TRDV2 to TRDJ1; 8 nucleotides match TRDD3. From germline, CDR1 is GEAIGNYY and CDR2 EKD. The CDR3 has 15 amino acids. As DNA, the CDR3 is TGTGCCTGTGTCCATCTCCTGGGGGACACCGATAACCTCATCTTT. This translates into CACVHLLGDTDNLIF.

This chain joins TRDV2 and TRDJ1, with 11 bases fitting TRDD3. Germline CDR1 and CDR2: GEAIGNYY and EKD. V lost 0 bases, J lost 0 bases, and 11 bases stayed unmatched. The CDR3 is made up of 19 amino acids. CDR3 region: CACDTVVLGDTTDTDKLIF. As DNA, the CDR3 is TGTGCCTGTGACACCGTGGTCCTGGGGGATACCACTGACACCGATAAACTCATCTTT.

The V gene is TRDV2, the J gene TRDJ1, with 13 positions matching TRDD3. V lost 1 base, J lost 10 bases, and 8 bases stayed unmatched. The CDR3 is made up of 15 amino acids. The V gene's germline CDR1 is GEAIGNYY and CDR2 EKD. CDR3 nucleotide sequence: TGTGCCTGTGACACGGGTACTGGGGGATACGGCTTACTCATCTTT. As protein: CACDTGTGGYGLLIF.

This clone is medium-sized (0.01 to 0.1%). The chain uses TRDV2 and TRDJ3, with TRDD3 matching over 11 bases. This CDR3 spans 22 amino acids. V dropped 0 bases and J dropped 0; count of bases not matched to a gene: 12. Germline V gene sequence: CDR1 GEAIGNYY, CDR2 EKD. The CDR3 nucleotides are TGTGCCTGTGACACCGTCGGAGTGGGGGATACGCTGGGCTCCTGGGACACCCGACAGATGTTTTTC. As protein: CACDTVGVGDTLGSWDTRQMFF.

In regard to this clone: The mismatch at residue 11 between this DNA's translation and the TCRdb protein of a much larger clone likely reflects a read error; the protein shown is translated from the DNA. DNA of the CDR3: TGTGCCTGTGACGTACTGGGGGACCCTTACGCCGATAAACTCATCTTT. It specifies CACDVLGDPYADKLIF. The chain uses TRDV2 and TRDJ1, with 9 bases that match TRDD3. The CDR3 spans 16 residues. Germline trimming cut 3 bases from V and 3 bases from J; bases unmatched to any gene: 10. Germline V gives CDR1 GEAIGNYY, CDR2 EKD.

A remark on this clone: The sample has other DNA sequences that encode this CDR3 too. J is TRDJ1 and V is TRDV2, with 12 positions matching TRDD3. This CDR3 region has 18 residues. The germline V gene encodes CDR1 GEAIGNYY and CDR2 EKD. The trim removed 0 bases at V and 0 bases at J, leaving 7 bases unmatched. This CDR3 is CACDTILGDTLYTDKLIF. CDR3 sequence (DNA): TGTGCCTGTGACACCATACTGGGGGATACCCTGTACACCGATAAACTCATCTTT.

This clone showed up just a few times. The J gene is TRDJ1, the V gene TRDV2; a possible D gene is TRDD3 (5 bases). This CDR3 comprises 21 residues. V was trimmed by 0 bases and J by 2 bases, leaving 30 bases between them. CDR1 GEAIGNYY and CDR2 EKD come from the germline V gene. This chain's CDR3 is CACDTVRSSDPRRISTDKLIF. CDR3 nucleotides: TGTGCCTGTGACACCGTAAGGTCCTCCGATCCAAGGCGGATATCGACCGATAAACTCATCTTT.

This chain uses TRDV2 with TRDJ1; TRDD3 aligns across 12 bases. CDR1 and CDR2 from the germline V gene are GEAIGNYY and EKD. This CDR3 is 17 amino acids long. V lost 4 bases to trimming and J lost 4 bases; unmatched junction nucleotides: 12. Written as DNA, the CDR3 is TGTGCCTGTGATACCGTGGCTGGGGGATACGCCGGCGATAAACTCATCTTT. Residues: CACDTVAGGYAGDKLIF.

As to this clone: This may be a read error, as it is one base from a much larger clone. V is TRDV2 and J is TRDJ1, with 7 bases that match TRDD3. CDR3 size: 17 residues. The germline V gene encodes CDR1 GEAIGNYY and CDR2 EKD. CDR3 DNA: TGTGCCCGTGACACCGTGAGGGCTGGGGGCCTCACCGATAAACTCATCTTT. Translation: CARDTVRAGGLTDKLIF.

The chain is built from TRDV2 and TRDJ3; D is possibly TRDD3 (7 bases). Deletions cut 1 base from V and 0 bases from J, with 27 bases between. CDR3 size: 23 residues. Germline V gene data show CDR1 as GEAIGNYY and CDR2 as EKD. The CDR3 DNA reads TGTGCCTGTGACACTCGGGTTCCTAACCCTGGGGGCCCGGGCTCCTGGGACACCCGACAGATGTTTTTC. It is translated as CACDTRVPNPGGPGSWDTRQMFF.

This clone is categorized as medium-sized. Distinct nucleotide sequences in the sample also encode this CDR3. Here the CDR3 reads CACDGVGDTSRHKLIF. The CDR3 DNA reads as TGTGCCTGTGACGGGGTGGGGGATACGTCTCGCCATAAACTCATCTTT. V gene TRDV2 combines with J gene TRDJ1; 11 bases map to TRDD3. Germline values: CDR1 GEAIGNYY, CDR2 EKD. V gave up 3 bases and J gave up 6 bases; unmatched junction bases: 11. The CDR3 covers 16 residues.

This clone is judged medium-sized. Other DNA sequences of this sample code for an identical CDR3. The chain has TRDV2 and TRDJ1; D unresolved. The CDR3 contains 14 residues. Trimming took 0 bases from V and 0 from J, leaving 7 bases between them. Germline lookup yields CDR1 GEAIGNYY and CDR2 EKD. CDR3 region: CACDTVTDTDKLIF. CDR3 in DNA: TGTGCCTGTGACACCGTCACTGACACCGATAAACTCATCTTT.

This clone is deemed medium-sized. The chain joins TRDV2 to TRDJ1; 9 nucleotides agree with TRDD3. V lost 3 bases, J lost 0 bases, and 10 bases stayed unmatched. From germline, CDR1 is GEAIGNYY and CDR2 EKD. This CDR3 region has 17 residues. CDR3 amino acids: CACDLITGGTYTDKLIF. CDR3 nucleotide sequence: TGTGCCTGTGACTTGATTACTGGGGGAACTTACACCGATAAACTCATCTTT.

The genes are TRDV2 and TRDJ1, with 10 positions matching TRDD3. V lost 2 bases and J lost 4; bases outside the gene matches: 6. This CDR3 region has 15 residues. Germline V gives CDR1 GEAIGNYY, CDR2 EKD. The CDR3 region has the DNA TGTGCCTGTGACAGCCTGGGGGATAAGGTCGATAAACTCATCTTT. As protein: CACDSLGDKVDKLIF.

V and J are TRDV2 and TRDJ1; D perhaps matches TRDD3 (6 bases). The CDR3 length is 14 residues. Germline CDR1 is GEAIGNYY and CDR2 is EKD. V was trimmed by 5 bases and J by 4 bases, leaving 16 bases between them. The CDR3 nucleotides read TGTGCCTGTGCCGACTCACAGGGGATCGATAAACTCATCTTT. Translating it yields CACADSQGIDKLIF.

The chain has TRDV2 and TRDJ1, with no clear D. Germline-derived CDR1 and CDR2 are GEAIGNYY and EKD. The CDR3 length is 15 residues. Trimming removed 3 bases from V and 0 bases from J, with 13 bases in between. In DNA form, the CDR3 reads TGTGCCTGTGACTCCGTCCCTCTGCACACCGATAAACTCATCTTT. Its protein is CACDSVPLHTDKLIF.

This chain joins TRDV2 and TRDJ1, with D possibly TRDD2 on 5 matching bases. Trimming took off 3 bases at V and 4 bases at J, with 29 bases between the two ends. Germline CDR1 GEAIGNYY, CDR2 EKD. The CDR3 sequence is 19 residues long. CDR3 DNA sequence: TGTGCCTGTGACCGTCTTGGTACCACGGACCCCCTACCTGGCGATAAACTCATCTTT. Translating it yields CACDRLGTTDPLPGDKLIF.

This clone is judged medium-sized. This chain links TRDV2 with TRDJ3, with 10 bases identical to TRDD3. CDR1 and CDR2 (germline): GEAIGNYY, EKD. V shed 1 base and J 0 bases; nucleotides not matched to a gene: 2. This CDR3 is built from 18 residues. This CDR3 is CACDTGDTRSWDTRQMFF. The DNA for the CDR3 is TGTGCCTGTGACACGGGGGATACGCGCTCCTGGGACACCCGACAGATGTTTTTC.

This chain uses TRDV2 with TRDJ3; a possible D gene is TRDD3 (6 bases). V was pared by 3 bases and J by 2 bases, with 13 bases between. Germline lookup yields CDR1 GEAIGNYY and CDR2 EKD. The CDR3 sequence is 17 residues long. As DNA, the CDR3 is TGTGCCTGTGACCAAGCGGGGGGAGCCTGGGACACCCGACAGATGTTTTTC. Residues: CACDQAGGAWDTRQMFF.

Worth noting for this clone: A mismatch at residue 10 separates the TCRdb protein from the translated DNA, so the protein presented here was translated from the DNA. This sequence joins TRDV2 and TRDJ1; D perhaps matches TRDD3 (5 bases). The V and J ends lost 0 bases and 5 bases respectively, with 15 bases between them. There are 15 residues in the CDR3. CDR1 is GEAIGNYY, CDR2 EKD, per germline. The CDR3 here is CACDTAGTTKDKLIF. CDR3 bases: TGTGCCTGTGACACCGCGGGGACGACCAAGGATAAACTCATCTTT.

This clone was observed a handful of times. This DNA's translation and the protein TCRdb lists, from a much larger clone, do not match at residue 12, likely due to a read error; the protein shown is translated from the DNA. V gene TRDV2 combines with J gene TRDJ3, with D tentatively TRDD2 (5 bases). Germline CDR1 is GEAIGNYY and CDR2 is EKD. CDR3 length equals 19 residues. The DNA of the CDR3 is TGTGCCTGTGACACCGTAGTTCCTCAGAGCTCCCGGGACACCCGACAGATGTTTTTC. Translation gives CACDTVVPQSSRDTRQMFF.

The chain joins TRDV2 to TRDJ1; TRDD3 matches 8 bases. The CDR3 is 15 residues long. CDR1 is GEAIGNYY, CDR2 EKD, per germline. The J segment lost 1 base and the V segment lost 2 bases, leaving 5 bases of the junction unmatched. CDR3 coding DNA: TGTGCCTGTGACAGACTGGGGGTCCCCACCGATAAACTCATCTTT. It specifies CACDRLGVPTDKLIF.

This clone occurred a few times. The germline gene is not matched at one end of the junction; a read error may be the cause. The identical CDR3 is also encoded by other nucleotide sequences in the sample. The chain links TRDV2 to TRDJ1, with TRDD3 matching 10 bases. The CDR3 is made up of 22 amino acids. From germline, CDR1 is GEAIGNYY and CDR2 EKD. Here the CDR3 reads CACDTLRLGDSLEGQYTDKLIF. The CDR3 DNA reads TGTGCCTGCGACACGCTTCGACTGGGGGATTCGCTCGAGGGTCAGTACACCGATAAACTCATCTTT.

This clone has only a few counts. One junction end does not reproduce the germline sequence, and a read error may be involved. This same CDR3 is encoded by further DNA sequences in the sample. J is TRDJ1 and V is TRDV2, with D unresolved. Germline CDR1 GEAIGNYY, CDR2 EKD. The CDR3 extends over 15 amino acids. The CDR3 coding sequence is TGTGCCTGCGACACCGTCGGGACTGACACCGATAAACTCATCTTT. Residues: CACDTVGTDTDKLIF.

A remark on this clone: TCRdb records a much larger clone's protein for this DNA, with a difference at residue 11 that likely arises from a read error; the protein given is the translation of the DNA. The chain recombines TRDV2 with TRDJ1; a weak D match, TRDD3 (5 bases). The CDR3 is 15 amino acids. From germline, CDR1 is GEAIGNYY and CDR2 EKD. The CDR3 DNA is TGTGCCTGTGACACCCTCGGGGGTACCACCGGTAAACTCATCTTT. Translating gives CACDTLGGTTGKLIF.

Remarks on this clone: TCRdb's protein for this DNA is that of a much larger clone and differs from the translation at residue 8, likely a read error; the protein shown is the DNA translation. The chain uses TRDV2 and TRDJ2; 7 positions agree with TRDD3. The ends lost 1 base at V and 0 bases at J; junction bases unmatched: 10. This CDR3 spans 18 amino acids. Germline loops: CDR1 GEAIGNYY, CDR2 EKD. CDR3 protein: CACDTLMRDTALTAQLFF. The DNA for the CDR3 is TGTGCCTGTGACACTCTCATGAGGGATACAGCTTTGACAGCACAACTCTTCTTT.

Concerning this clone itself: The sample contains more than one DNA sequence encoding this CDR3. Here the CDR3 reads CACDTAAREVLGEDTDKLIF. CDR3 in DNA: TGTGCCTGTGACACCGCGGCTCGCGAAGTACTAGGGGAAGACACCGATAAACTCATCTTT. The chain carries TRDV2 and TRDJ1; TRDD3 is a possible D gene (5 bases). CDR3 length: 20 amino acids. In germline, CDR1 is GEAIGNYY, CDR2 EKD. The V and J ends lost 0 bases and 0 bases respectively, with 25 bases between them.